This T cell receptor (beta chain) was found in a study of T cells in Graves' hyperthyroidism and ophthalmopathy. Points from the study as a whole: A median about 7 months before onset, the model predicted ophthalmopathy.

Diagnosis rested on symptoms, serum thyroxine and TRAb, thyroid ultrasound, and orbital computed tomography. TCR beta CDR3 regions were amplified from RNA transcripts. A set of HTBI primers served as the primers for a first-round RT-PCR of the TCR CDR3. TCRdb redid the calling of the multiplex PCR reads with MiXCR, one entry per CDR3 protein. The table has approximately 500,000 distinct CDR3 sequences, 46% seen once. Turning to this clonotype: Antigen unknown.

V lost 6 bases, J lost 3 bases, and 7 bases stayed unmatched. The germline CDR1 and CDR2 sequences are DFQATT and SNEGSKA (reference sequence). CDR3 length equals 14 residues. This sequence joins TRBV20-1 and TRBJ2-7, with TRBD2 matching 11 bases. The sequenced sample consisted of peripheral blood or thyroid tissue (not recorded which). This receptor was taken from a woman under 30 with Graves' hyperthyroidism. In DNA form, the CDR3 reads TGCAGTGCGGGACGACTAGCGGGATTCTACGAGCAGTACTTC. This codes for CSAGRLAGFYEQYF.